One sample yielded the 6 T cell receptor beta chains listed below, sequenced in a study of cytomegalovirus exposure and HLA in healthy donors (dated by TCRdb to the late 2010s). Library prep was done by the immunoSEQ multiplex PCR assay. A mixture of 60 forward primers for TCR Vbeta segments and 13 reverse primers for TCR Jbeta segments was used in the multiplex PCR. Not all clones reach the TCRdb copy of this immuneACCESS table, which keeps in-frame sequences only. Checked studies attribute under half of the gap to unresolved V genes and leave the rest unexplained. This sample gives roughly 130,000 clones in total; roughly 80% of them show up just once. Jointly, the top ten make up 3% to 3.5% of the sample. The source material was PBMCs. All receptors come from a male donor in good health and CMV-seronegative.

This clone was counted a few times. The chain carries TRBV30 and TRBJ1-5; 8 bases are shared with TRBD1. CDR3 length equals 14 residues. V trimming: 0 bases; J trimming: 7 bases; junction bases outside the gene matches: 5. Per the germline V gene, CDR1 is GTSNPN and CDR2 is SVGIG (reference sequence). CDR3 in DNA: TGTGCCTGGAGTGTTCGACAGGGGAGCCAGCCCCAGCATTTT. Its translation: CAWSVRQGSQPQHF. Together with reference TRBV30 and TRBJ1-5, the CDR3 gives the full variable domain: SQTIHQWPATLVQPVGSPLSLECTVEGTSNPNLYWYRQAAGRGLQLLFYSVGIGQISSEVPQNLSASRPQDRQFILSSKKLLLSDSGFYLCAWSVRQGSQPQHFGDGTRLSIL.

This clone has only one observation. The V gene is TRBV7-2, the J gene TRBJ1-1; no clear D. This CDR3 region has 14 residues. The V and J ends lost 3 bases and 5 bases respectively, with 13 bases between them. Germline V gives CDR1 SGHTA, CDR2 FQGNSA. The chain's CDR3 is CASSFTTGDTEAFF. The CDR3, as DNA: TGTGCCAGCAGCTTTACGACGGGAGATACTGAAGCTTTCTTT.

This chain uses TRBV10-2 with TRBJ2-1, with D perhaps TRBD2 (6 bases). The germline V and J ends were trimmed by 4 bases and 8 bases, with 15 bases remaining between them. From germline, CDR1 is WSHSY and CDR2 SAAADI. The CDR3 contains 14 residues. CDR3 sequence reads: CASSVAGPLDEQFF. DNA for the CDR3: TGCGCCAGCAGTGTGGCGGGACCCCTCGATGAGCAGTTCTTC.

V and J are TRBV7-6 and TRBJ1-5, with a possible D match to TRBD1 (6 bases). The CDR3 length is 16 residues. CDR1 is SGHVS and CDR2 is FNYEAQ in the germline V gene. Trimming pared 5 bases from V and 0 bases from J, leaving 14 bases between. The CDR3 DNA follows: TGTGCCAGCAGCCCCGGGGACACTTATAGCAATCAGCCCCAGCATTTT. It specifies CASSPGDTYSNQPQHF.

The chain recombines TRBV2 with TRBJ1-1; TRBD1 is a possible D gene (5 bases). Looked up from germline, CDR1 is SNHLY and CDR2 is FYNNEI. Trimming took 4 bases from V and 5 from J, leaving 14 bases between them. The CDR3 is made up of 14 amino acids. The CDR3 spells CASSGSGGRTEAFF. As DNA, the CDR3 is TGTGCCAGCAGTGGCTCGGGGGGAAGGACTGAAGCTTTCTTT.

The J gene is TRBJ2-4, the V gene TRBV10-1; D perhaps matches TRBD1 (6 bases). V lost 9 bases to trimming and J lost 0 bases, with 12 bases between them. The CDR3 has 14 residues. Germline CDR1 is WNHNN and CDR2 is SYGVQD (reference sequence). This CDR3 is CARRQDSAKNIQYF. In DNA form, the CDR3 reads TGCGCCAGACGACAGGACTCAGCCAAAAACATTCAGTACTTC.